The 27 T cell receptor beta chains listed next were all sequenced from one sample in a study of beta chain features in type 1 diabetes (dated by TCRdb to the late 2010s). The paper's findings and limits, for the study overall: A moderate but significant shortening of TCRB CDR3 length was observed in type 1 diabetes patients in all four CD4+ subsets.

No cognate antigen is known for these TCRs. Libraries were constructed by the immunoSEQ multiplex PCR assay. All of the isolated RNA was reverse transcribed with the High Capacity cDNA Reverse Transcription Kit, so expressed TCRB transcripts were sequenced. Entries here come from immuneACCESS through TCRdb and include only in-frame sequences with V and J called. Some clones fail to appear in such tables; in the studies checked, an unresolved V gene covers under half of the shortfall, and the cause of the remainder is unknown. Here the sample has about 160,000 clones; 6.5% to 10% occur a single time. Jointly, the top ten make up about 0.5% of the sample. The sequenced sample consisted of central memory CD4+ T cells from blood. Receptor source: a young woman with type 1 diabetes.

The table lists this clone with a few counts. The CDR3 bases are TGTGCCTGGAGCTTTCCGGGACTCGGGGAGCTGTTTTTT. It translates to CAWSFPGLGELFF. This chain uses TRBV30 with TRBJ2-2; TRBD2 might be the D (6 bases). The CDR3 length is 13 residues. Germline CDR1 GTSNPN, CDR2 SVGIG (reference sequence). Trimming removed 3 bases at V and 7 bases at J, with 12 bases between.

This clone was picked up a small number of times. The V call is TRBV11-3, the J call TRBJ1-2; D may be TRBD1 (5 bases). V shed 4 bases and J shed 6 bases, with 9 bases lying between them. CDR1 is SGHNT, CDR2 YENEEA, per germline. CDR3 size: 12 residues. CDR3 coding DNA: TGTGCCAGCAGCTCCCGCAGGGATGGCTACACCTTC. Protein product: CASSSRRDGYTF.

The chain uses TRBV18 and TRBJ2-1; TRBD2 matches at 16 bases. The CDR3 consists of 18 residues. Germline loops: CDR1 KGHSH, CDR2 LQKENI. J was trimmed by 1 base and V by 5 bases; bases with no gene match: 5. This CDR3 is CASSFGTSGGASYNEQFF. The DNA for the CDR3 is TGTGCCAGCTCATTCGGGACTAGCGGGGGGGCATCCTACAATGAGCAGTTCTTC.

This clone was counted ten times or more. This chain joins TRBV2 and TRBJ2-5; no clear D gene. V was trimmed by 1 base and J by 2 bases, leaving 5 bases between them. This CDR3 region has 13 residues. CDR1 and CDR2 (germline): SNHLY, FYNNEI. CDR3 in amino acids: CASSEEQQETQYF. The CDR3 bases are TGTGCCAGCAGTGAAGAGCAACAAGAGACCCAGTACTTC.

The V call is TRBV11-2, the J call TRBJ1-2, with no clear D. The V end was cut by 5 bases, the J end by 7 bases, with 11 bases between. The CDR3 totals 12 residues. Germline loops: CDR1 SGHAT, CDR2 FQNNGV. The DNA of the CDR3 is TGTGCCAGCAGCCTCGAGGGATCTGGCTACACCTTC. Translating it yields CASSLEGSGYTF. The full variable domain, with the rest looked up from reference TRBV11-2 and TRBJ1-2, is EAGVAQSPRYKIIEKRQSVAFWCNPISGHATLYWYQQILGQGPKLLIQFQNNGVVDDSQLPKDRFSAERLKGVDSTLKIQPAKLEDSAVYLCASSLEGSGYTFGSGTRLTVV.

The rearrangement joins TRBV15 to TRBJ2-1, with D perhaps matching TRBD1 (5 bases). The V end was cut by 4 bases, the J end by 2 bases, with 15 bases between. Germline V CDR1 and CDR2: LNHNV, YYDKDF (reference sequence). The CDR3 sequence is 16 residues long. The CDR3 loop reads CATSNLRQLTYNEQFF. The CDR3 nucleotides are TGTGCCACCAGCAACCTCCGACAGCTGACCTACAATGAGCAGTTCTTC.

The chain uses TRBV30 and TRBJ2-7; 8 nucleotides align to TRBD2. Germline lookup yields CDR1 GTSNPN and CDR2 SVGIG (reference sequence). Unmatched junction bases numbered 9, after V lost 4 bases and J lost 7 bases. The CDR3 sequence is 13 residues long. The DNA for the CDR3 is TGTGCCTGGAAACGGGAGGGCTCTCGAGAGCAGTACTTC. As protein: CAWKREGSREQYF.

This chain joins TRBV4-1 and TRBJ2-5; 14 nucleotides line up with TRBD2. This CDR3 contains 16 residues. Germline assignment: CDR1 MGHRA and CDR2 YSYEKL. The ends lost 5 bases at V and 5 bases at J; junction bases unmatched: 7. In DNA form, the CDR3 reads TGCGCCAGCAGCACAGGACTAGCGGGGGGCATGGAGACCCAGTACTTC. Its protein is CASSTGLAGGMETQYF.

This CDR3 reads CATSGGQGLSYEQYF. CDR3 bases: TGTGCCACCAGTGGGGGACAGGGCCTTTCCTACGAGCAGTACTTC. This sequence joins TRBV15 and TRBJ2-7; 9 positions agree with TRBD1. The CDR3 is made up of 15 amino acids. V was clipped by 6 bases and J by 1 base; unmatched bases: 7. CDR1 and CDR2 (germline): LNHNV, YYDKDF (reference sequence).

J is TRBJ2-1 and V is TRBV7-2; the match to TRBD2 covers 8 bases. The germline V gene encodes CDR1 SGHTA and CDR2 FQGNSA. The length of the CDR3 is 14 residues. Trimming cost V 1 base and J 12 bases; bases outside gene matches: 8. Written as DNA, the CDR3 is TGTGCCAGCAGCTTAGGGGGTGGGGCGGGGGGGCAGTTCTTC. It encodes CASSLGGGAGGQFF.

This clone was recorded a few times. The CDR3 coding sequence is TGTGCCAGCAGCTTAACGAAGCAGGGGAACACTGAAGCTTTCTTT. Its translation is CASSLTKQGNTEAFF. The V gene is TRBV7-2, the J gene TRBJ1-1; D might be TRBD1 (5 bases). V lost 2 bases and J lost 1, with 11 bases in between. Germline CDR1 SGHTA, CDR2 FQGNSA. The CDR3 is made up of 15 amino acids. The variable domain in full, with the rest retrieved from reference TRBV7-2 and TRBJ1-1, is GAGVSQSPSNKVTEKGKDVELRCDPISGHTALYWYRQSLGQGLEFLIYFQGNSAPDKSGLPSDRFSAERTGGSVSTLTIQRTQQEDSAVYLCASSLTKQGNTEAFFGQGTRLTVV.

The V call is TRBV10-3, the J call TRBJ2-7, with a tentative D call TRBD1 (6 bases). The CDR3 contains 14 residues. Trimming shortened V by 8 bases and J by 1 base, and 15 bases separated the two germline ends. Germline values: CDR1 ENHRY, CDR2 SYGVKD. As DNA, the CDR3 is TGTGCCATCGATCGGGAACAGGGATCCTACGAGCAGTACTTC. Protein product: CAIDREQGSYEQYF.

This clone was counted between two and nine times. V gene TRBV29-1 combines with J gene TRBJ1-2; D remains ambiguous. V was shortened by 2 bases and J by 7 bases, with 11 bases between the two germline ends. The CDR3 length is 12 residues. The V gene's germline CDR1 is SQVTM and CDR2 ANQGSEA. CDR3 sequence reads: CSVESRGGGYTF. For the CDR3, the DNA is TGCAGCGTTGAATCCCGGGGAGGTGGCTACACCTTC.

This clone was detected a few times. The chain carries TRBV6-5 and TRBJ1-1, with D unresolved. Germline assignment: CDR1 MNHEY and CDR2 SVGAGI. With 6 bases removed from V and 5 bases from J, the gap between germline ends came to 10 bases. The CDR3 is 12 residues long. CDR3 residues: CASSALRTEAFF. DNA of the CDR3: TGTGCCAGCAGCGCCCTGAGGACTGAAGCTTTCTTT.

There are a few counts of this clone. The chain uses TRBV19 and TRBJ2-3; maybe TRBD1 (5 bases). CDR1 is LNHDA and CDR2 is SQIVND in the germline V gene (reference sequence). The V and J ends lost 2 bases and 4 bases respectively, with 7 bases between them. CDR3 length: 13 amino acids. The CDR3 here is CASSITGSDTQYF. CDR3 coding DNA: TGTGCCAGTAGTATAACAGGCTCAGATACGCAGTATTTT.

The chain carries TRBV2 and TRBJ2-1, with a weak D call TRBD1 (6 bases). Trimming took 4 bases from V and 5 from J, leaving 15 bases between them. CDR3 length: 15 residues. CDR1 is SNHLY, CDR2 FYNNEI, per germline. Here the CDR3 DNA reads TGTGCCAGCAGTGGACCAACAGGGTGGAACAATGAGCAGTTCTTC. Its translation: CASSGPTGWNNEQFF.

This clone was picked up a small number of times. Sequence at one end of the junction differs from germline and may be a read error. The gene calls are TRBV5-4 and TRBJ1-4, with D perhaps TRBD1 (6 bases). The CDR3 runs 15 residues. Germline V gene data show CDR1 as SGHNT and CDR2 as YYREEE (reference sequence). DNA of the CDR3: TGTGCCAGCAGCCCAACCGGGACAACGAATGAAAAACTGTTTTTT. It is translated as CASSPTGTTNEKLFF. Filled out from reference TRBV5-4 and TRBJ1-4, the complete variable domain reads ETGVTQSPTHLIKTRGQQVTLRCSSQSGHNTVSWYQQALGQGPQFIFQYYREEENGRGNFPPRFSGLQFPNYSSELNVNALELDDSALYLCASSPTGTTNEKLFFGSGTQLSVL.

This clone was seen a handful of times. The chain links TRBV5-1 to TRBJ2-1, with no clear D. The CDR3 has 14 amino acids. Germline V gene sequence: CDR1 SGHRS, CDR2 YFSETQ. Trimming cost V 0 bases and J 7 bases, with 11 bases left between them. CDR3 amino acids: CASSLETIRNEQFF. The DNA for the CDR3 is TGCGCCAGCAGCTTGGAAACGATCCGGAATGAGCAGTTCTTC. The entire variable domain, with the rest obtained from reference TRBV5-1 and TRBJ2-1, is as follows: KAGVTQTPRYLIKTRGQQVTLSCSPISGHRSVSWYQQTPGQGLQFLFEYFSETQRNKGNFPGRFSGRQFSNSRSEMNVSTLELGDSALYLCASSLETIRNEQFFGPGTRLTVL.

The chain carries TRBV5-4 and TRBJ2-5; 11 positions match TRBD2. Trimming removed 3 bases from V and 4 bases from J; junction bases left unmatched: 8. The CDR3 runs 16 residues. Germline V lookup: CDR1 SGHNT, CDR2 YYREEE (reference sequence). Here the CDR3 reads CASSSLLAGGGETQYF. DNA for the CDR3: TGTGCCAGCAGCTCCCTCCTAGCGGGAGGTGGAGAGACCCAGTACTTC.

CDR3 coding DNA: TGTGCCAGCAGCGTAAATCCAGGGGAGAACACTGAAGCTTTCTTT. It is translated as CASSVNPGENTEAFF. The rearrangement joins TRBV9 to TRBJ1-1, with TRBD1 as a possible D gene (6 bases). The germline V and J ends were trimmed by 1 base and 1 base, with 11 bases remaining between them. The CDR3 contains 15 residues. Germline V lookup: CDR1 SGDLS, CDR2 YYNGEE.

The chain uses TRBV2 and TRBJ2-1; 9 bases match TRBD1. The junction had 0 bases not matched to a gene; V was cut back by 6 bases and J by 3 bases. The CDR3 is 13 amino acids. From germline, CDR1 is SNHLY and CDR2 FYNNEI. The CDR3 protein is CASRDRGYNEQFF. CDR3 nucleotide sequence: TGTGCCAGCAGGGACAGGGGCTACAATGAGCAGTTCTTC.

This clone was seen only a few times. The chain links TRBV11-2 to TRBJ2-1; D not certain. The germline gives CDR1 SGHAT, CDR2 FQNNGV. CDR3 length: 11 residues. Trimming left V 5 bases short and J 7 bases short, with 6 bases between. The CDR3 coding sequence is TGTGCCAGCAGCCCGAGGAATGAGCAGTTCTTC. It specifies CASSPRNEQFF.

This clone was counted a few times. The chain couples TRBV9 to TRBJ2-2; possible D gene TRBD1, 6 bases. This CDR3 region has 14 residues. Trimming stripped 0 bases from V and 5 bases from J, with 8 bases between. Germline V CDR1 and CDR2: SGDLS, YYNGEE. The CDR3 DNA reads TGTGCCAGCAGCGTAGCTACAGGGACCGGGGAGCTGTTTTTT. Amino acids: CASSVATGTGELFF.

This clone was observed a handful of times. The chain links TRBV6-5 to TRBJ2-2; 9 bases match TRBD1. Germline V lookup: CDR1 MNHEY, CDR2 SVGAGI. This CDR3 has 15 amino acids. J was trimmed by 7 bases and V by 6 bases; bases with no gene match: 9. For the CDR3, the DNA is TGTGCCAGCAGGGAGGGACAGGGACGGGGCGGGGAGCTGTTTTTT. It encodes CASREGQGRGGELFF.

This clone has just a few counts. The V call is TRBV7-2, the J call TRBJ2-3; 7 nucleotides match TRBD2. There are 13 residues in the CDR3. The V gene end was trimmed by 5 bases and the J gene end by 5 bases; junction bases not matched to a gene: 4. CDR1 and CDR2 (germline): SGHTA, FQGNSA. CDR3 residues: CASSPGGGDTQYF. The CDR3 DNA reads TGTGCCAGCAGCCCGGGGGGTGGAGATACGCAGTATTTT. Supplemented by reference TRBV7-2 and TRBJ2-3, the full variable domain reads GAGVSQSPSNKVTEKGKDVELRCDPISGHTALYWYRQSLGQGLEFLIYFQGNSAPDKSGLPSDRFSAERTGGSVSTLTIQRTQQEDSAVYLCASSPGGGDTQYFGPGTRLTVL.

This chain links TRBV4-3 with TRBJ1-1; 9 nucleotides align to TRBD1. V trimming: 1 base; J trimming: 4 bases; junction bases outside the gene matches: 4. CDR3 size: 15 residues. The V gene's germline CDR1 is LGHNA and CDR2 YSLEER. Here the CDR3 reads CASSQVPGQGTEAFF. The DNA for the CDR3 is TGCGCCAGCAGCCAAGTCCCGGGACAGGGCACTGAAGCTTTCTTT.

DNA of the CDR3: TGTGCCAGCTCACCGACTAGCGCTAGCTCCTACAATGAGCAGTTCTTC. Translation: CASSPTSASSYNEQFF. The chain recombines TRBV18 with TRBJ2-1; 8 bases map to TRBD2. The CDR3 runs 16 residues. V gave up 3 bases and J gave up 0 bases; unmatched junction bases: 4. Germline V lookup: CDR1 KGHSH, CDR2 LQKENI.